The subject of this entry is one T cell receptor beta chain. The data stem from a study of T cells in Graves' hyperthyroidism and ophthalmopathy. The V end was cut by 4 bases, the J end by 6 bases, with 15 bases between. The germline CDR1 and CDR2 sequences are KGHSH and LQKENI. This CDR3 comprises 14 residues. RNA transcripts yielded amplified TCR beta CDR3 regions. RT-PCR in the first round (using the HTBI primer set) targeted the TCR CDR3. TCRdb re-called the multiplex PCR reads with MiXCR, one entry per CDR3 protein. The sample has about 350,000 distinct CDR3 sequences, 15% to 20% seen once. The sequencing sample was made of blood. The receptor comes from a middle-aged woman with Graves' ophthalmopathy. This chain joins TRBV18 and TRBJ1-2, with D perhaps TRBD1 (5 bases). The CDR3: CASSHPGPFDGYTF. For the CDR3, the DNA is TGTGCCAGCTCACACCCGGGACCCTTCGATGGCTACACCTTC. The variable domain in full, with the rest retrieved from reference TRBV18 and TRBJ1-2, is NAGVMQNPRHLVRRRGQEARLRCSPMKGHSHVYWYRQLPEEGLKFMVYLQKENIIDESGMPKERFSAEFPKEGPSILRIQQVVRGDSAAYFCASSHPGPFDGYTFGSGTRLTVV.